Presented here are 18 T cell receptor beta chains from one specimen sequenced in a study of CD8+CD57+ T cells in acquired aplastic anemia. Both TCR beta VDJ combination and CDR3 sequence profiling were carried out. Genomic DNA was the template for this profiling. One entry per CDR3 protein results from TCRdb running MiXCR on the reads. The sample holds 200,000 or so distinct CDR3 sequences, 64% seen once. The material sequenced was sorted CD4+, CD8+, or CD8+CD57+ T cells (not recorded which) from PBMCs. Receptors originate from a human donor with severe aplastic anemia or a healthy control (not recorded which).

The rearrangement joins TRBV28 to TRBJ1-2, with 7 bases lining up with TRBD1. Germline lookup yields CDR1 MDHEN and CDR2 SYDVKM. V was clipped by 4 bases and J by 4 bases; unmatched bases: 3. The CDR3 has 13 amino acids. The CDR3 sequence is CASSYRGLYGYTF. DNA for the CDR3: TGTGCCAGCAGTTACAGGGGCCTCTATGGCTACACCTTC.

In regard to this clonotype: One end of the junction varies from germline; a read error may be responsible. V and J are TRBV5-5 and TRBJ2-7; possibly TRBD1 for D (6 bases). Germline V gene data show CDR1 as SGHKS and CDR2 as YYEKEE (reference sequence). The CDR3 spans 14 residues. The CDR3 region has the DNA TGCGCCAGCAACCCGGCAGGGGCTAACTACGAGCAGTACTTC. Translating gives CASNPAGANYEQYF.

The rearrangement links TRBV10-1 to TRBJ2-6; 7 bases line up with TRBD1. This CDR3 comprises 13 residues. V dropped 2 bases and J dropped 12; count of bases not matched to a gene: 4. Germline V gives CDR1 WNHNN, CDR2 SYGVQD (reference sequence). The CDR3 region has the DNA TGCGCCAGCAGTGAGCTCCGGGACAGCGTCCTGACTTTC. It translates to CASSELRDSVLTF.

The chain links TRBV20-1 to TRBJ2-1, with 13 bases that match TRBD2. The length of the CDR3 is 16 residues. CDR1 and CDR2 (germline): DFQATT, SNEGSKA (reference sequence). J was trimmed by 10 bases and V by 4 bases; bases with no gene match: 13. CDR3 DNA sequence: TGCAGTGCTAACGCCTTAGGACTAGCGGGAGCGGGCGAGCAGTTCTTC. Amino acids: CSANALGLAGAGEQFF.

The chain links TRBV10-3 to TRBJ1-2; no definite D call. CDR1 ENHRY and CDR2 SYGVKD come from the germline V gene. The CDR3 extends over 16 amino acids. Trimming removed 6 bases at V and 5 bases at J, with 22 bases between. CDR3 coding DNA: TGTGCCATCAGGGACGATCAAGCTTTAGCTCCGTATGGCTACACCTTC. Translated: CAIRDDQALAPYGYTF.

The chain is built from TRBV20-1 and TRBJ1-1; D is uncertain. The CDR3 sequence is 15 residues long. Germline V gene lookup returns CDR1 DFQATT and CDR2 SNEGSKA (reference sequence). V was cut by 0 bases and J by 5 bases, with 16 bases left in between. The CDR3 DNA reads TGCAGTGCTAGAGATCGGGTGGGCGCGGGTACTGAAGCTTTCTTT. It is translated as CSARDRVGAGTEAFF.

This clonotype has a handful of counts. DNA for the CDR3: TGCAGCGTTGGGGTCGCCGGGACAGCAAGCTCCTACGAGCAGTACTTC. The encoded protein is CSVGVAGTASSYEQYF. The chain carries TRBV29-1 and TRBJ2-7; 7 nucleotides agree with TRBD1. J gave up 0 bases and V 4 bases, and 12 bases lay outside the gene matches. The germline V gene encodes CDR1 SQVTM and CDR2 ANQGSEA. The CDR3 is 16 amino acids.

The chain recombines TRBV5-1 with TRBJ2-3; TRBD1 is a possible D gene (7 bases). With 0 bases removed from V and 6 bases from J, the gap between germline ends came to 20 bases. Germline CDR1 is SGHRS and CDR2 is YFSETQ. This CDR3 contains 17 residues. CDR3 nucleotides: TGCGCCAGCAGCTTGGATCCGGTGGGACAGCGGGCGGATACGCAGTATTTT. Translated: CASSLDPVGQRADTQYF.

This chain links TRBV27 with TRBJ2-1; the D call may be TRBD1 or TRBD2 (5 bases each). The CDR3 has 12 amino acids. The V end was cut by 1 base, the J end by 7 bases, with 5 bases between. CDR1 MNHEY and CDR2 SMNVEV come from the germline V gene (reference sequence). CDR3 protein: CASSLWGNEQFF. CDR3 nucleotides: TGTGCCAGCAGTTTATGGGGGAATGAGCAGTTCTTC.

V is TRBV5-6 and J is TRBJ2-7; 7 nucleotides line up with TRBD1. After removal of 4 bases from V and 3 bases from J, the junction contained 10 bases not matched to a gene. Per the germline V gene, CDR1 is SGHDT and CDR2 is YYEEEE. The CDR3 extends over 15 amino acids. The CDR3 sequence: CASSVGQGTVYEQYF. For the CDR3, the DNA is TGTGCCAGCAGCGTAGGTCAGGGGACAGTCTACGAGCAGTACTTC.

The J gene is TRBJ1-1, the V gene TRBV12-3 or TRBV12-4, with 8 bases lining up with TRBD1. The CDR3 is 11 residues long. V lost 5 bases to trimming and J lost 11 bases; unmatched junction nucleotides: 4. CDR3 protein: CASSDRGEAFF. The CDR3 DNA is TGTGCCAGCAGTGACAGGGGAGAGGCTTTCTTT.

With regard to this clonotype: A read error may be the cause here, since a much bigger clone is one base away. V and J are TRBV19 and TRBJ2-7, with D maybe TRBD1 (6 bases). CDR1 is LNHDA and CDR2 is SQIVND in the germline V gene (reference sequence). Trimming left V 3 bases short and J 5 bases short, with 17 bases between. This CDR3 is 15 amino acids long. CDR3 region: CASSIPDRPPHEQYF. Here the CDR3 DNA reads TGTGCCAGTAGTATCCCCGACAGGCCCCCCCACGAGCAGTACTTC. The variable domain in full, with the rest retrieved from reference TRBV19 and TRBJ2-7, is DGGITQSPKYLFRKEGQNVTLSCEQNLNHDAMYWYRQDPGQGLRLIYYSQIVNDFQKGDIAEGYSVSREKKESFPLTVTSAQKNPTAFYLCASSIPDRPPHEQYFGPGTRLTVT.

There are many counts of this clonotype. The chain is built from TRBV15 and TRBJ2-7; tentatively, D is TRBD2 (6 bases). CDR1 is LNHNV, CDR2 YYDKDF, per germline (reference sequence). The CDR3 is 14 residues long. V lost 3 bases to trimming and J lost 2 bases, with 11 bases between them. CDR3 sequence: CATSSPGLPYEQYF. DNA of the CDR3: TGTGCCACCAGCAGCCCGGGACTGCCCTACGAGCAGTACTTC.

At least ten counts were recorded for this clonotype. The chain combines TRBV20-1 with TRBJ1-5, with no clear D. Trimming stripped 0 bases from V and 0 bases from J, with 9 bases between. Germline CDR1 reads DFQATT; CDR2 reads SNEGSKA (reference sequence). The length of the CDR3 is 15 residues. The CDR3 here is CSARDTDFSNQPQHF. DNA of the CDR3: TGCAGTGCTAGAGACACAGACTTTAGCAATCAGCCCCAGCATTTT.

This clonotype was seen more than once but under ten times. V and J are TRBV20-1 and TRBJ2-7, with 11 bases identical to TRBD1. The CDR3 length is 12 residues. The V segment lost 7 bases and the J segment 6 bases; nucleotides outside the gene matches: 5. Germline lookup yields CDR1 DFQATT and CDR2 SNEGSKA (reference sequence). The CDR3 nucleotides read TGCAGTGTTGGACAGGGGGCGTCCGAGCAGTACTTC. Protein: CSVGQGASEQYF.

The chain has TRBV27 and TRBJ2-7; perhaps TRBD1 as D (6 bases). The CDR3 runs to 16 residues. Germline CDR1 is MNHEY and CDR2 is SMNVEV (reference sequence). V gave up 0 bases and J gave up 1 base, with 13 bases separating them. CDR3 DNA: TGTGCCAGCAGTTTATCAACAGGGCTTTTATCCTACGAGCAGTACTTC. It translates to CASSLSTGLLSYEQYF.

The CDR3 sequence is CASSGSGRASYNEQFF. CDR3 DNA sequence: TGTGCCAGCAGCGGAAGCGGGAGGGCCTCTTACAATGAGCAGTTCTTC. The V and J genes are TRBV7-9 and TRBJ2-1; 10 nucleotides align to TRBD2. Losses at the gene ends were 5 bases for V and 4 bases for J; bases not matched to a gene: 8. CDR3 length: 16 residues. The germline CDR1 and CDR2 sequences are SEHNR and FQNEAQ (reference sequence).

The chain combines TRBV7-3 with TRBJ2-6; 8 bases line up with TRBD2. This CDR3 region has 15 residues. Germline V lookup: CDR1 SGHTA, CDR2 FQGTGA. Trimming cost V 4 bases and J 3 bases; bases outside gene matches: 2. The CDR3 nucleotides read TGTGCCAGCAGCTGGGCGGGAGGTGGGGCCAACGTCCTGACTTTC. Protein: CASSWAGGGANVLTF.